The rows below give T cell receptor beta chains drawn from one sample of a study of T cell changes during pregnancy in multiple sclerosis. Using immunoSEQ multiplex PCR, the repertoire was profiled, and TCRdb retains in-frame clones only, with some absent. The data hold tens of thousands of clones, with around 91% observed a single time. The sample here was peripheral blood, taken in the third trimester of pregnancy. Receptor source: a female donor in good health, enrolled as a control in a pregnancy study. Both conserved end residues are part of each CDR3. The order of the fields is CDR3 protein, CDR3 DNA, J gene, clone size, V gene, D gene. D genes are given only for firm matches. Only part of the rows carry a size: once, few, many, or a class if the clone is expanded.

CASSRGTEAFF	TGTGCCAGTTCCAGGGGCACTGAAGCTTTCTTT	TRBJ1-1	many	TRBV27	NA
CSVESGKGGYTF	TGCAGCGTTGAATCAGGGAAGGGGGGCTACACCTTC	TRBJ1-2	NA	TRBV29-1	NA
CASSFPGLAGGAYEQYF	TGTGCCAGCAGCTTCCCGGGACTAGCGGGAGGGGCCTACGAGCAGTACTTC	TRBJ2-7	NA	TRBV5-6	TRBD2
CASSPPEGGAYEQYF	TGTGCCAGCTCACCTCCTGAAGGGGGAGCCTACGAGCAGTACTTC	TRBJ2-7	NA	TRBV18	NA
CASSLSQLAGREQFF	TGTGCCAGCAGCTTAAGTCAACTAGCGGGCAGGGAGCAGTTCTTC	TRBJ2-1	NA	TRBV7-2	TRBD2
CSVTRTGDTEAFF	TGCAGCGTCACCCGGACAGGGGACACTGAAGCTTTCTTT	TRBJ1-1	NA	TRBV29-1	TRBD1
CASSLSGHRGQFF	TGTGCCAGCAGTTTATCGGGTCATAGGGGGCAGTTCTTC	TRBJ2-1	NA	TRBV27	NA
CASSPQGLEAFF	TGCGCCAGCAGCCCACAGGGGCTAGAAGCTTTCTTT	TRBJ1-1	NA	TRBV5-1	TRBD1
CTSSQVYASITGELFF	TGCACCAGCAGCCAAGTTTACGCGTCGATCACCGGGGAGCTGTTTTTT	TRBJ2-2	NA	TRBV1	NA
CASSLNFGPNEQFF	TGTGCCAGCAGTTTGAATTTTGGGCCCAATGAGCAGTTCTTC	TRBJ2-1	NA	TRBV27	NA
CASSYRARGRNTEAFF	TGTGCCAGCAGCTACCGAGCCAGGGGGAGGAACACTGAAGCTTTCTTT	TRBJ1-1	NA	TRBV6-5	TRBD1
CAIKGQSYGYTF	TGTGCCATCAAGGGACAGTCCTATGGCTACACCTTC	TRBJ1-2	NA	TRBV10-3	TRBD1
CASSIAGAGEQFF	TGTGCCAGCAGCATAGCGGGAGCGGGTGAGCAGTTCTTC	TRBJ2-1	NA	TRBV7-6	TRBD2
CASSASQGRNTIYF	TGTGCCAGCAGTGCATCACAGGGGAGAAACACCATATATTTT	TRBJ1-3	NA	TRBV25-1	TRBD1
CASSSLGGLTRGQETQYF	TGCGCCAGCAGCTCTTTGGGCGGTCTCACGAGGGGGCAAGAGACCCAGTACTTC	TRBJ2-5	NA	TRBV5-1	NA
CASNPPGQGVQPQHF	TGTGCCAGCAACCCCCCGGGACAGGGGGTGCAGCCCCAGCATTTT	TRBJ1-5	NA	TRBV2	TRBD1
CASSEYRANTEAFF	TGTGCCAGCAGCGAGTACAGGGCGAACACTGAAGCTTTCTTT	TRBJ1-1	NA	TRBV7-8	NA
CTNGIEYTEAFF	TGCACCAACGGGATCGAATACACTGAAGCTTTCTTT	TRBJ1-1	few	TRBV10-1	NA
CASRPGGGRGQTQYF	TGTGCCAGTAGACCTGGGGGCGGGAGAGGGCAGACCCAGTACTTC	TRBJ2-5	NA	TRBV19	NA
CASSMTGNYGYTF	TGTGCCAGCAGTATGACAGGGAACTATGGCTACACCTTC	TRBJ1-2	NA	TRBV27	TRBD1
CASSSSGTTGDTQYF	TGTGCCAGCAGTTCCAGCGGAACGACGGGGGATACGCAGTATTTT	TRBJ2-3	NA	TRBV6-5	NA
CASSTMTSGGPHNTGELFF	TGTGCCAGCTCAACTATGACTAGCGGGGGACCACATAACACCGGGGAGCTGTTTTTT	TRBJ2-2	NA	TRBV18	TRBD2
CASSYSGTSIQYF	TGTGCCAGCAGTTACTCAGGGACATCCATTCAGTACTTC	TRBJ2-4	NA	TRBV6-5	NA
CASSLGQQGANTGELFF	TGTGCCAGCAGCTTGGGCCAGCAGGGCGCGAACACCGGGGAGCTGTTTTTT	TRBJ2-2	NA	TRBV5-4	NA
CASSSASGGYEQYF	TGTGCCAGCAGCTCGGCTAGCGGTGGCTACGAGCAGTACTTC	TRBJ2-7	NA	TRBV7-9	TRBD2
CASSEAGLGEAFF	TGTGCCAGCAGTGAGGCAGGGTTGGGTGAAGCTTTCTTT	TRBJ1-1	NA	TRBV6-1	NA
CASSDIGTEAFF	TGTGCCAGTAGTGACATTGGCACTGAAGCTTTCTTT	TRBJ1-1	once	TRBV19	NA
CASSSRVSSGNTIYF	TGTGCCAGCAGCTCGCGGGTTAGCTCTGGAAACACCATATATTTT	TRBJ1-3	NA	TRBV7-9	NA
CASSLRQGDTGELFF	TGCGCCAGCAGCTTAAGACAGGGAGACACCGGGGAGCTGTTTTTT	TRBJ2-2	NA	TRBV5-1	TRBD1
CASSRGLASSYEQYF	TGTGCCAGCAGCCGCGGACTAGCGAGCTCCTACGAGCAGTACTTC	TRBJ2-7	NA	TRBV4-2	TRBD2
CASSQLSGRIPNEQFF	TGCGCCAGCAGCCAGTTAAGCGGGAGGATACCCAATGAGCAGTTCTTC	TRBJ2-1	NA	TRBV4-1	TRBD2
CASSAGETNEKLFF	TGTGCCAGCAGCGCCGGTGAGACTAATGAAAAACTGTTTTTT	TRBJ1-4	NA	TRBV6-1	NA